The 10 T cell receptor beta chains listed next were all sequenced from one sample in a study of Ad26.COV2.S vaccination and SARS-CoV-2 variants. The method was immunoSEQ multiplex PCR; TCRdb's version includes in-frame clones alone and lacks a portion of them. The repertoire holds roughly 300,000 clones, with approximately 86% as singletons. Treatment indicated: about 20 received Ad26.COV2.S at low or high dose, single or two shots; roughly five received placebo; per-sample allocation not given. On day 63 after the first injection, vaccine and placebo recipients gave samples. Material: peripheral blood, obtained in a trial of Ad26.COV2.S vaccine versus placebo. Receptors originate from a person aged 18-65 years who received the Ad26.COV2.S COVID-19 vaccine or a placebo.

This clone has only one observation. The chain employs TRBV7-8 and TRBJ2-7; D not certain. The CDR3 is 15 amino acids. Trimming pared 2 bases from V and 0 bases from J, leaving 11 bases between. Germline-derived CDR1 and CDR2 are SGHVS and FQNEAQ. Here the CDR3 reads CASSLRLPSSYEQYF. Here the CDR3 DNA reads TGTGCCAGCAGCTTAAGACTCCCCAGCTCCTACGAGCAGTACTTC. Full variable domain (remainder filled in from reference TRBV7-8 and TRBJ2-7): GAGVSQSPRYKVAKRGQDVALRCDPISGHVSLFWYQQALGQGPEFLTYFQNEAQLDKSGLPSDRFFAERPEGSVSTLKIQRTQQEDSAVYLCASSLRLPSSYEQYFGPGTRLTVT.

The genes are TRBV5-1 and TRBJ2-7; 9 bases line up with TRBD1. The CDR3 has 15 amino acids. CDR1 SGHRS and CDR2 YFSETQ come from the germline V gene. Unmatched junction bases numbered 4, after V lost 3 bases and J lost 0 bases. CDR3 loop: CASSYTTGGSYEQYF. CDR3 sequence (DNA): TGCGCCAGCAGCTACACGACAGGGGGCTCCTACGAGCAGTACTTC.

Only a few counts were recorded for this clone. The chain links TRBV28 to TRBJ1-1; TRBD1 might be the D (6 bases). The CDR3 runs 15 residues. CDR1 and CDR2 (germline): MDHEN, SYDVKM. With 2 bases removed from V and 1 base from J, the gap between germline ends came to 11 bases. DNA for the CDR3: TGTGCCAGCAGTTTAGGGGTCAGGGGGAACACTGAAGCTTTCTTT. This codes for CASSLGVRGNTEAFF.

The rearrangement links TRBV4-3 to TRBJ2-7, with TRBD2 as a possible D gene (6 bases). Per germline, CDR1 LGHNA and CDR2 YSLEER. Trimming removed 1 base from V and 3 bases from J, with 13 bases in between. The CDR3 extends over 15 amino acids. The CDR3 sequence: CASSQGMGGGYEQYF. The DNA for the CDR3 is TGCGCCAGCAGCCAAGGGATGGGGGGAGGCTACGAGCAGTACTTC.

The chain's CDR3 is CASSLVGDNEQFF. In nucleotides, the CDR3 is TGTGCCAGCAGCTTAGTCGGAGACAATGAGCAGTTCTTC. The chain is built from TRBV7-9 and TRBJ2-1; D gene unclear. Germline CDR1 SEHNR, CDR2 FQNEAQ (reference sequence). V dropped 1 base and J dropped 5 bases, with 6 bases sitting between them. CDR3 length: 13 residues. Complete variable domain (other parts from reference TRBV7-9 and TRBJ2-1): DTGVSQNPRHKITKRGQNVTFRCDPISEHNRLYWYRQTLGQGPEFLTYFQNEAQLEKSRLLSDRFSAERPKGSFSTLEIQRTEQGDSAMYLCASSLVGDNEQFFGPGTRLTVL.

The chain has TRBV5-1 and TRBJ2-7; the D call may be TRBD1 or TRBD2 (5 bases each). The CDR3 covers 16 residues. Germline values: CDR1 SGHRS, CDR2 YFSETQ. Trimming removed 4 bases at V and 2 bases at J, with 19 bases between. The CDR3 DNA reads TGCGCCAGCAGCCATCCGAGGGACGGACCTACCTACGAGCAGTACTTC. It codes for CASSHPRDGPTYEQYF.

The chain recombines TRBV6-5 with TRBJ1-1; D is perhaps TRBD1 (5 bases). The CDR3 covers 12 residues. Trimming shortened V by 4 bases and J by 11 bases, and 14 bases separated the two germline ends. CDR1 is MNHEY and CDR2 is SVGAGI in the germline V gene. The CDR3 here is CASSSPGGRAFF. CDR3 DNA: TGTGCCAGCAGTTCCCCCGGGGGGAGGGCTTTCTTT.

This rearrangement joins TRBV4-3 to TRBJ2-6; maybe TRBD1 (7 bases). Germline loops: CDR1 LGHNA, CDR2 YSLEER. CDR3 size: 17 residues. Between the trimmed V and J ends, which lost 6 bases and 3 bases, there was a span of 18 bases. Here the CDR3 reads CASSIQGGMVGANVLTF. The CDR3 nucleotides read TGCGCCAGCAGTATCCAGGGGGGTATGGTTGGGGCCAACGTCCTGACTTTC.

The chain combines TRBV12-3 or TRBV12-4 with TRBJ2-1; TRBD2 agrees at 8 bases. The CDR3 is 12 residues long. With 7 bases clipped from V and 9 bases from J, the junction kept 5 bases outside the gene matches. CDR3: CASKRGGSEQFF. Written as DNA, the CDR3 is TGTGCCAGCAAACGGGGGGGATCTGAGCAGTTCTTC.

This chain uses TRBV13 with TRBJ1-2; no definite D call. CDR1 PRHDT and CDR2 FYEKMQ come from the germline V gene (reference sequence). The CDR3 is made up of 12 amino acids. Trimming shortened V by 1 base and J by 10 bases, and 10 bases separated the two germline ends. The DNA for the CDR3 is TGTGCCAGCAGCTTAGCTGGGCAGAACTACACCTTC. It specifies CASSLAGQNYTF.